This is a list of T cell receptor beta chains from one sample in a study of T cell responses to AZD1222 COVID-19 vaccine. This table comes from immunoSEQ multiplex PCR, and its TCRdb copy is limited to in-frame clones, with some not included. Of about 170,000 clones in the sample, around 90% were seen once. The input for sequencing was peripheral blood, taken on day 0 of AZD1222 vaccination. These TCRs come from an adult in good health. Both conserved end residues are part of each CDR3. The D gene is left open where the match is weak. Rows may omit the clone size; those that give it use once, few, many or a size class.

>TRBJ2-1|-|-|TRBV9|15
CASTFLETSYNEQFF
TGTGCCAGCACATTTCTCGAAACCTCCTACAATGAGCAGTTCTTC
>TRBJ2-1|-|-|TRBV30|11
CAWSVWNEQFF
TGTGCCTGGAGTGTGTGGAATGAGCAGTTCTTC
>TRBJ2-7|-|-|TRBV5-1|11
CASRDSYEQYF
TGCGCCAGCAGGGACAGCTACGAGCAGTACTTC
>TRBJ1-2|TRBD1|-|TRBV7-8|16
CASSSDRGRVGYGYTF
TGTGCCAGCAGCTCTGACAGGGGGCGCGTCGGCTATGGCTACACCTTC
>TRBJ2-7|TRBD2|few|TRBV9|16
CASSRGSSGSSYEQYF
TGTGCCAGCAGTCGCGGGAGTAGCGGGAGTTCCTACGAGCAGTACTTC
>TRBJ2-4|TRBD2|-|TRBV30|19
CAWSVRYGGGRARGNIQYF
TGTGCCTGGAGTGTACGATACGGCGGCGGGAGGGCCCGGGGAAACATTCAGTACTTC
>TRBJ1-5|-|-|TRBV5-1|14
CASSLGQVGQPQHF
TGCGCCAGCAGCTTGGGACAGGTAGGCCAGCCCCAGCATTTT
>TRBJ2-1|-|-|TRBV11-3|14
CASSLGPSYNEQFF
TGTGCCAGCAGCTTAGGGCCATCCTACAATGAGCAGTTCTTC
>TRBJ2-3|TRBD2|-|TRBV5-1|17
CASSLMSSGTSTDTQYF
TGCGCCAGCAGCTTGATGTCTAGCGGGACTAGCACAGATACGCAGTATTTT
>TRBJ1-1|-|-|TRBV9|14
CASSPSDLNTEAFF
TGTGCCAGCAGCCCCTCGGATCTGAACACTGAAGCTTTCTTT
>TRBJ1-2|-|-|TRBV6-2/TRBV6-3|14
CASSYIRDGYGYTF
TGTGCCAGCAGTTACATAAGGGACGGATATGGCTACACCTTC
>TRBJ1-6|-|-|TRBV5-6|15
CASSLRGAGNSPLHF
TGTGCCAGCAGCTTGAGGGGGGCCGGTAATTCACCCCTCCACTTT
>TRBJ1-2|TRBD1|-|TRBV28|14
CASRAGTGDYGYTF
TGTGCCAGCAGGGCCGGCACAGGGGACTATGGCTACACCTTC
>TRBJ1-2|TRBD1|-|TRBV7-8|16
CASSTRGTDDSYGYTF
TGTGCCAGCAGCACGAGAGGGACAGATGATTCCTATGGCTACACCTTC
>TRBJ1-1|TRBD1|few|TRBV7-2|14
CASSSQGGGTEAFF
TGTGCCAGCAGCTCCCAGGGGGGAGGCACTGAAGCTTTCTTT
>TRBJ2-2|TRBD2|-|TRBV5-1|17
CASSAAAGGPNTGELFF
TGCGCCAGCAGCGCGGCCGCGGGGGGGCCGAACACCGGGGAGCTGTTTTTT
>TRBJ2-3|-|-|TRBV24-1|15
CATSEGGISTDTQYF
TGTGCCACCAGTGAGGGCGGGATTAGCACAGATACGCAGTATTTT
>TRBJ1-1|-|-|TRBV3-1/TRBV3-2|12
CASSRTNTEAFF
TGTGCCAGCAGTCGGACAAACACTGAAGCTTTCTTT
>TRBJ2-1|TRBD1|-|TRBV27|12
CASSYRGDEQFF
TGTGCCAGCAGTTACAGGGGGGATGAGCAGTTCTTC
>TRBJ2-2|TRBD1|-|TRBV15|15
CATSTHRGRTGELFF
TGTGCCACCAGCACTCACAGGGGGCGCACCGGGGAGCTGTTTTTT
>TRBJ1-5|-|-|TRBV5-8|15
CASSTDRNSNQPQHF
TGTGCCAGCAGCACGGACAGAAATAGCAATCAGCCCCAGCATTTT
>TRBJ2-7|-|-|TRBV3-1/TRBV3-2|11
CASSQDYEQYF
TGTGCCAGCAGCCAGGACTACGAGCAGTACTTC
>TRBJ2-3|TRBD1|-|TRBV5-4|14
CASSSLQGEDTQYF
TGTGCCAGCAGCTCCCTACAGGGGGAAGATACGCAGTATTTT
>TRBJ1-2|-|-|TRBV27|13
CASSLRQGFGYTF
TGTGCCAGCAGTTTAAGGCAGGGGTTTGGCTACACCTTC
>TRBJ1-6|TRBD1|few|TRBV5-1|17
CASSPTGTGAYNSPLHF
TGCGCCAGCAGCCCGACCGGGACAGGGGCTTATAATTCACCCCTCCACTTT
>TRBJ1-1|-|-|TRBV7-9|14
CASSLGVLNTEAFF
TGTGCCAGCAGCTTAGGGGTTCTGAACACTGAAGCTTTCTTT
>TRBJ2-7|TRBD1|-|TRBV6-5|15
CASTIWGTGPYEQYF
TGTGCCAGCACCATATGGGGGACAGGGCCCTACGAGCAGTACTTC
>TRBJ2-7|TRBD2|few|TRBV6-5|14
CASSYQGLASEQYF
TGTGCCAGCAGTTACCAGGGACTAGCGAGCGAGCAGTACTTC
>TRBJ1-1|-|-|TRBV11-3|16
CASSLFPRAKGTEAFF
TGTGCCAGCAGCTTGTTTCCCAGGGCAAAGGGCACTGAAGCTTTCTTT
>TRBJ2-3|-|few|TRBV5-1|15
CASSLEGFGTDTQYF
TGCGCCAGCAGCTTGGAAGGGTTCGGCACAGATACGCAGTATTTT
>TRBJ1-4|-|-|TRBV28|15
CASRLPGPLNEKLFF
TGTGCCAGCAGGTTACCCGGGCCTCTTAATGAAAAACTGTTTTTT
>TRBJ2-5|TRBD2|-|TRBV4-1|17
CASSQARDSGSRETQYF
TGCGCCAGCAGCCAAGCTCGTGATAGCGGGAGTCGAGAGACCCAGTACTTC
>TRBJ2-1|-|-|TRBV10-1|15
CASSVVGGPMDEQFF
TGCGCCAGCAGTGTCGTGGGGGGCCCCATGGATGAGCAGTTCTTC
>TRBJ2-7|TRBD2|-|TRBV3-1/TRBV3-2|15
CASSRQAGGPYEQYF
TGTGCCAGCAGCCGTCAAGCGGGAGGGCCATACGAGCAGTACTTC
>TRBJ2-7|TRBD2|-|TRBV18|21
CASSPRPLGGAAGGPSDEQYF
TGTGCCAGCTCACCTAGACCACTAGGGGGGGCTGCGGGAGGGCCCTCCGACGAGCAGTACTTC